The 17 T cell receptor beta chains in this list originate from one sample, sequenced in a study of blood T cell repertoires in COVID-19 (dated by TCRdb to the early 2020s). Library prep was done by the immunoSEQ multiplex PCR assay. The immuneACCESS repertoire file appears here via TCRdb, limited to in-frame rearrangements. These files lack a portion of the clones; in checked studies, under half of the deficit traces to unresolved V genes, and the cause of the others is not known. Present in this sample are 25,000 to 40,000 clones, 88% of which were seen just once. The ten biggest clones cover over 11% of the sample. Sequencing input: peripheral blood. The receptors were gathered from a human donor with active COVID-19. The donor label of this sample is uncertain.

CDR3 sequence: CASSQEGPAAVSGGYTF. DNA for the CDR3: TGCGCCAGCAGCCAAGAAGGCCCCGCGGCAGTCTCCGGTGGCTACACCTTC. This chain connects TRBV4-3 to TRBJ1-2; D is unclear. The CDR3 consists of 17 residues. V was shortened by 0 bases and J by 7 bases, with 21 bases between the two germline ends. In germline, CDR1 is LGHNA, CDR2 YSLEER.

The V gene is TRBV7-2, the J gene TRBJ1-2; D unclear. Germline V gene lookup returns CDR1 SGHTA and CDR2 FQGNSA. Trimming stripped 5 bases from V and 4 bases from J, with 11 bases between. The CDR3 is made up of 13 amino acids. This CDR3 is CASSVGVGYGYTF. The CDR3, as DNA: TGTGCCAGCAGCGTAGGTGTCGGCTATGGCTACACCTTC.

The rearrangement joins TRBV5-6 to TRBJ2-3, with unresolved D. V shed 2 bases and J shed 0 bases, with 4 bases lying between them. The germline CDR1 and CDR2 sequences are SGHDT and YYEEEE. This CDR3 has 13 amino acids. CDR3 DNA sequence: TGTGCCAGCAGCTTTAGTAGCACAGATACGCAGTATTTT. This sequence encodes CASSFSSTDTQYF.

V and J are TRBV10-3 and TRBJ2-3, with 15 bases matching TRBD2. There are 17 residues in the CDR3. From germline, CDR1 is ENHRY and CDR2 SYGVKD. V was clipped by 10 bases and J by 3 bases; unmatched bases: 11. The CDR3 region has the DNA TGTGCCACCTTAAGGGGACTAGCGGGGGGTAAGACAGATACGCAGTATTTT. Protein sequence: CATLRGLAGGKTDTQYF.

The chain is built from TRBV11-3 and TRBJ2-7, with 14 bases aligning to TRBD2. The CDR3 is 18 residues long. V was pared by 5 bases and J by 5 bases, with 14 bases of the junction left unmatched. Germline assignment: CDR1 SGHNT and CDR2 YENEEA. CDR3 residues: CASSTGTSGGSLVDEQYF. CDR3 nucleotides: TGTGCCAGCAGCACAGGGACTAGCGGGGGAAGTTTAGTAGACGAGCAGTACTTC.

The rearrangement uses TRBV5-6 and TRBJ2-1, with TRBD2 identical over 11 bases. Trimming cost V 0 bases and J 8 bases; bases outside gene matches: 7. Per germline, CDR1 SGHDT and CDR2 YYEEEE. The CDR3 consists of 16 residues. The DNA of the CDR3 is TGTGCCAGCAGCTTGGCTGTAGCGGGGGGGCGGGATGAGCAGTTCTTC. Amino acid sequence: CASSLAVAGGRDEQFF.

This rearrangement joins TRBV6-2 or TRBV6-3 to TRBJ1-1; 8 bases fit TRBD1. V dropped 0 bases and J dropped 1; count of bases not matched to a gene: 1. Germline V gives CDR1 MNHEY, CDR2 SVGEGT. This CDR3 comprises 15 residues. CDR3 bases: TGTGCCAGCAGTTACTCCGGACAGGGGAACACTGAAGCTTTCTTT. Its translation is CASSYSGQGNTEAFF.

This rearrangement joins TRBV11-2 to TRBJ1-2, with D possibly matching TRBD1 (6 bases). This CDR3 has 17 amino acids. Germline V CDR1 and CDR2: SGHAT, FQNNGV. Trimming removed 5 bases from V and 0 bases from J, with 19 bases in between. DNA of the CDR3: TGTGCCAGCAGCCCTTATCCCGTTGGACAGCCTAACTATGGCTACACCTTC. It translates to CASSPYPVGQPNYGYTF.

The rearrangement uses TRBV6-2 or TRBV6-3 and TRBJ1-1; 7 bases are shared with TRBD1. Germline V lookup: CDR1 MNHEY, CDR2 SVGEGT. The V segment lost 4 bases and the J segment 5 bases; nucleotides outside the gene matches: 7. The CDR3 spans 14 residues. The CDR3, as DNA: TGTGCCAGCAGTTTCACAGGGGCGGGGACTGAAGCTTTCTTT. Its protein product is CASSFTGAGTEAFF.

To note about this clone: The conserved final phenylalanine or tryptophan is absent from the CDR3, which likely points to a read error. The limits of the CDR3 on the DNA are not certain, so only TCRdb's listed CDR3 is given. CDR3 amino acids: CASSLDFGRGAPIY. The V gene is TRBV7-2, the J gene TRBJ1-1. Germline CDR1 reads SGHTA; CDR2 reads FQGNSA. Termini included, the CDR3 measures 14 amino acids.

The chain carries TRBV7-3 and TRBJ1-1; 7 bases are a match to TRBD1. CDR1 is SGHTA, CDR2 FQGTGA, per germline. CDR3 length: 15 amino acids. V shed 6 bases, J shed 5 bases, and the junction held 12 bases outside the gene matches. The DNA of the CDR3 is TGTGCCAGCAGTCCAGGGGGTATAGGAGGGACTGAAGCTTTCTTT. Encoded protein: CASSPGGIGGTEAFF.

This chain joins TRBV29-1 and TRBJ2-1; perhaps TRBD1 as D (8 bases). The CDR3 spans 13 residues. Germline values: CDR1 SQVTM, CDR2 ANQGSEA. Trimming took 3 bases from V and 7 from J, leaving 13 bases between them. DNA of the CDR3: TGCAGCGTTGAGAACAGGGGGGGGAATGAGCAGTTCTTC. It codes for CSVENRGGNEQFF.

The CDR3 is CASSQKAGGFYNEQFF. The CDR3 nucleotides are TGCGCCAGCAGCCAAAAAGCGGGGGGTTTCTACAATGAGCAGTTCTTC. The genes are TRBV4-3 and TRBJ2-1; 9 bases align to TRBD2. CDR1 and CDR2 from the germline V gene are LGHNA and YSLEER. The CDR3 has 16 residues. Trimming took 2 bases from V and 3 from J; bases not matched to a gene: 5.

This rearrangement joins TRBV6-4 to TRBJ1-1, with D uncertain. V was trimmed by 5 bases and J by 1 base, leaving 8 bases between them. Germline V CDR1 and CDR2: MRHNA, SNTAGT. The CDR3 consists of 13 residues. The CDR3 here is CASSIEENTEAFF. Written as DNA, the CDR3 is TGTGCCAGCAGTATCGAGGAGAACACTGAAGCTTTCTTT.

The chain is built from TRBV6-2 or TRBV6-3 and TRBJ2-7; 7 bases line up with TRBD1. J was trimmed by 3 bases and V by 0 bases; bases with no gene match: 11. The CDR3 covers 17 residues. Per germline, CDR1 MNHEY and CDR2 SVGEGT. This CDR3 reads CASSYSSRTGLRYEQYF. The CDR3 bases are TGTGCCAGCAGTTACTCGAGTAGGACAGGACTTCGCTACGAGCAGTACTTC.

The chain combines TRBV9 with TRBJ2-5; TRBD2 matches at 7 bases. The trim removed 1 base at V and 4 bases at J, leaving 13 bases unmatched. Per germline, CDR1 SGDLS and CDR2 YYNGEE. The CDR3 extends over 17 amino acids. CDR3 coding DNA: TGTGCCAGCAGCGTAAGCCCCCACGTGGGGGAGGGAGAGACCCAGTACTTC. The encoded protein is CASSVSPHVGEGETQYF.

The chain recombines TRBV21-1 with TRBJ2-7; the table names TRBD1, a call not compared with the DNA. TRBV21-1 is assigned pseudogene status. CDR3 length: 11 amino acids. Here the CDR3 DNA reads TGTGCCAGCAGCTTGACAGGCGAGCAGTACTTC. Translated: CASSLTGEQYF.